This T cell receptor beta chain was obtained from a study of early T cells in non-severe SARS-CoV-2 infection. With regard to this clonotype: Its antigen is still unknown.

Unique molecular identifiers tagged individual cDNA molecules. A single record per CDR3 protein comes from TCRdb applying MiXCR to the 5' RACE reads. The sample has over 45,000 distinct CDR3 sequences, roughly 15% seen once; the top ten hold about 4%. Points from the study as a whole: VDJdb matching, biased toward anti-spike CD8 responses, missed private and CD4 specificities.

The CDR3 totals 15 residues. V was clipped by 2 bases and J by 3 bases, with 11 bases between them. The germline V gene encodes CDR1 KGHSH and CDR2 LQKENI. This rearrangement joins TRBV18 to TRBJ2-1; D ambiguous. The input for sequencing was whole blood, taken at baseline. This receptor was taken from an adult who was a healthcare worker with PCR-confirmed SARS-CoV-2 infection or an uninfected control (not recorded which). CDR3 in DNA: TGTGCCAGCTCACCAGGAGCAGGTTACTACAATGAGCAGTTCTTC. Protein product: CASSPGAGYYNEQFF. The full variable domain, with the rest looked up from reference TRBV18 and TRBJ2-1, is NAGVMQNPRHLVRRRGQEARLRCSPMKGHSHVYWYRQLPEEGLKFMVYLQKENIIDESGMPKERFSAEFPKEGPSILRIQQVVRGDSAAYFCASSPGAGYYNEQFFGPGTRLTVL.